Each of the 9 T cell receptor beta chains below was sequenced from the same sample in a study of cytomegalovirus exposure and HLA in healthy donors. PCR used 60 Vbeta primers and 13 Jbeta primers. Repertoires were generated with immunoSEQ multiplex PCR, while TCRdb's copy carries only in-frame clones and drops some. This sample has about 130,000 clones, with roughly four fifths found just once. Material: PBMCs. The source is a man aged 25-40 years in good health and CMV-seronegative.

The V call is TRBV28, the J call TRBJ1-1; 10 bases are a match to TRBD1. The CDR3 sequence is 19 residues long. The junction had 17 bases not matched to a gene; V was cut back by 3 bases and J by 4 bases. The germline gives CDR1 MDHEN, CDR2 SYDVKM. This CDR3 reads CASSFVTGTGVERFTEAFF. The CDR3 nucleotides are TGTGCCAGCAGTTTTGTGACCGGGACAGGGGTCGAGAGGTTCACTGAAGCTTTCTTT.

The gene calls are TRBV6-1 and TRBJ2-6; D unresolved. The V end was cut by 8 bases, the J end by 0 bases, with 8 bases between. There are 14 residues in the CDR3. Germline CDR1 and CDR2: MNHNS and SASEGT. CDR3 sequence (DNA): TGTGCCAGCGATTCGAGCTCTGGGGCCAACGTCCTGACTTTC. Protein: CASDSSSGANVLTF.

The table lists this clone with a few counts. This rearrangement joins TRBV27 to TRBJ1-1; tentative D call: TRBD1 (5 bases). The germline gives CDR1 MNHEY, CDR2 SMNVEV (reference sequence). V was cut by 5 bases and J by 0 bases, with 13 bases left in between. The CDR3 contains 15 residues. CDR3 sequence (DNA): TGTGCCAGCAGTGCCCCGGGGGTATTGAACACTGAAGCTTTCTTT. Translation: CASSAPGVLNTEAFF.

This clone has more than one count but fewer than ten. The rearrangement uses TRBV15 and TRBJ2-3; TRBD1 agrees at 8 bases. V shed 0 bases and J 5 bases; nucleotides not matched to a gene: 10. Germline loops: CDR1 LNHNV, CDR2 YYDKDF (reference sequence). The CDR3 sequence is 17 residues long. The DNA for the CDR3 is TGTGCCACCAGCAGAGAGGTCGGCAGGGGGCGTAAAGATACGCAGTATTTT. As protein: CATSREVGRGRKDTQYF.

This clone was counted once. The V and J genes are TRBV28 and TRBJ2-1, with 7 bases lining up with TRBD1. Germline assignment: CDR1 MDHEN and CDR2 SYDVKM. The CDR3 totals 14 residues. Trimming at V came to 10 bases and at J to 7 bases, leaving 13 bases not matched to a gene. CDR3 coding DNA: TGTGCCATTTCGCGACAGGGAAGGAGAAATGAGCAGTTCTTC. It specifies CAISRQGRRNEQFF.

The chain combines TRBV19 with TRBJ1-5; D is unclear. Germline V CDR1 and CDR2: LNHDA, SQIVND (reference sequence). The CDR3 sequence is 15 residues long. Trimming took off 6 bases at V and 3 bases at J, with 15 bases between the two ends. CDR3 coding DNA: TGTGCCAGTAGCCCCCTAGTCACACTCAATCAGCCCCAGCATTTT. Translated, it gives CASSPLVTLNQPQHF. Looking up the rest from reference TRBV19 and TRBJ1-5 gives the full variable domain: DGGITQSPKYLFRKEGQNVTLSCEQNLNHDAMYWYRQDPGQGLRLIYYSQIVNDFQKGDIAEGYSVSREKKESFPLTVTSAQKNPTAFYLCASSPLVTLNQPQHFGDGTRLSIL.

A remark on this clone: Other DNA sequences in this sample translate to the same CDR3. The J gene is TRBJ2-7, the V gene TRBV7-9; a possible D gene is TRBD2 (6 bases). CDR3 length: 11 amino acids. The germline V and J ends were trimmed by 3 bases and 7 bases, with 7 bases remaining between them. CDR1 is SEHNR, CDR2 FQNEAQ, per germline (reference sequence). CDR3 in amino acids: CASSLGREQYF. DNA for the CDR3: TGTGCCAGCAGCTTGGGGAGGGAGCAGTACTTC.

Here the CDR3 reads CASKPPTIINTQYF. The CDR3 nucleotides are TGTGCCAGCAAACCCCCGACAATAATCAATACGCAGTATTTT. The V gene is TRBV6-1, the J gene TRBJ2-3, with D hard to call. Trimming stripped 7 bases from V and 7 bases from J, with 18 bases between. Germline V gives CDR1 MNHNS, CDR2 SASEGT. The CDR3 is 14 residues long.

This rearrangement joins TRBV27 to TRBJ1-5; unclear D gene. Trimming pared 6 bases from V and 0 bases from J, leaving 12 bases between. In germline, CDR1 is MNHEY, CDR2 SMNVEV (reference sequence). The CDR3 extends over 15 amino acids. CDR3 residues: CASSPGDYSNQPQHF. CDR3 bases: TGTGCCAGCAGCCCCGGGGATTATAGCAATCAGCCCCAGCATTTT.